These T cell receptor beta chains were read from a single sample in a study of siplizumab effects on memory and regulatory T cells. TCRdb keeps only in-frame clones here, not all; method: immunoSEQ multiplex PCR. Altogether fewer than 120,000 clones are present, around nine tenths being singletons, with the ten largest covering 1% to 1.5%. The specimen was CD4+ T cells sorted from blood. The receptors come from a human donor in good health. CDR3s include the opening cysteine and the closing phenylalanine or tryptophan. The order of the fields is V gene, J gene, D gene, clone size, CDR3 DNA, CDR3 protein. A D gene is named only where the DNA matches it firmly. Rows give clone size only sometimes, using once, few, many, or a class for an expanded clone.

TRBV7-9	TRBJ2-7	-	-	TGTGCCAGCAGCTCGCAAGTACAAACAGGGTTCGAGCAGTACTTC	CASSSQVQTGFEQYF
TRBV4-1	TRBJ1-3	-	-	TGCGCCAGCAGCCAAGAAGGACAGAAAGGAAACACCATATATTTT	CASSQEGQKGNTIYF
TRBV29-1	TRBJ2-7	TRBD1	-	TGCAGCGCGTCCCGGGACAGGGAGGGAGGCCCCTACGAGCAGTACTTC	CSASRDREGGPYEQYF
TRBV7-2	TRBJ2-7	TRBD2	-	TGTGCCAGCAGAAAACCTAGCGGGGGGGCCTACGAGCAGTACTTC	CASRKPSGGAYEQYF
TRBV20-1	TRBJ1-2	-	once	TGCAGTGCTTACAACTATGGCTACACCTTC	CSAYNYGYTF
TRBV5-8	TRBJ2-3	TRBD2	-	TGTGCCAGCAGCTTAACGATAGCGGGAGCAGATACGCAGTATTTT	CASSLTIAGADTQYF
TRBV7-2	TRBJ1-3	-	-	TGTGCCAGCAGCTCGCGGAGCTCTGGAAACACCATATATTTT	CASSSRSSGNTIYF
TRBV30	TRBJ2-1	-	-	TGTGCCTGGAGTGTAAGCGTGAATGAGCAGTTCTTC	CAWSVSVNEQFF
TRBV6-1	TRBJ2-7	-	-	TGTGCCAGCAGTGAAGCTAGGGCCCGCGAGCAGTACTTC	CASSEARAREQYF
TRBV7-9	TRBJ1-1	-	-	TGTGCCAGCAGCTTAGCGGAGGGAATGAGGACTGAAGCTTTCTTT	CASSLAEGMRTEAFF
TRBV5-6	TRBJ2-2	-	-	TGTGCCAGCAGCTTGGGATTCCCTGTGAGACTACAGAACACCGGGGAGCTGTTTTTT	CASSLGFPVRLQNTGELFF
TRBV19	TRBJ1-2	-	-	TGTGCCAGTATCCAGGGGTCGACTACCTATGGCTACACCTTC	CASIQGSTTYGYTF